These 26 T cell receptor beta chains were sequenced from one sample in a study of T cell clonotyping in hematopoietic cell transplantation. Produced via immunoSEQ multiplex PCR; TCRdb's table is partial and in-frame only. Among some 5,900 clones listed, around 80% were seen once. The material was peripheral blood mononuclear cells, obtained 180 days after allogeneic stem cell transplant. Receptors were obtained from an older male patient who had an allogeneic stem cell transplant from an unrelated donor, so T cells may come from the graft donor. Some clones in this sample may be carry-over from other donors' samples.

CDR3 DNA sequence: TGTGCCAGCAGCCCTCCTCTCGACGACAGCTACGAGCAGTACTTC. Its translation is CASSPPLDDSYEQYF. The chain has TRBV28 and TRBJ2-7; possible D gene TRBD1, 5 bases. The CDR3 is made up of 15 amino acids. The V end was cut by 6 bases, the J end by 3 bases, with 18 bases between. CDR1 and CDR2 (germline): MDHEN, SYDVKM.

The rearrangement joins TRBV7-2 to TRBJ1-5, with D possibly being TRBD1 (5 bases). The germline V gene encodes CDR1 SGHTA and CDR2 FQGNSA. This CDR3 has 14 amino acids. The germline V and J ends were trimmed by 7 bases and 7 bases, with 17 bases remaining between them. The CDR3 DNA reads TGTGCCAGCAAGGGGACCGGAGGAATGCAGCCCCAGCATTTT. Protein sequence: CASKGTGGMQPQHF.

The chain employs TRBV5-8 and TRBJ2-5, with D possibly matching TRBD2 (6 bases). The J call is doubtful: the DNA matches TRBJ2-7 better. This CDR3 is 16 amino acids long. Germline assignment: CDR1 SGHTS and CDR2 YDEGEE. CDR3 amino acids: CASSGGIIAGSYEQYF. CDR3 DNA: TGTGCCAGCAGCGGGGGTATTATCGCGGGATCCTACGAGCAGTACTTC.

This clone came up a few times. V is TRBV5-8 and J is TRBJ2-7; perhaps TRBD2 as D (6 bases). Per the germline V gene, CDR1 is SGHTS and CDR2 is YDEGEE. The CDR3 is 16 residues long. Trimming took off 4 bases at V and 1 base at J, with 18 bases between the two ends. The CDR3 sequence is CASSGGIIAGSYEQYF. The DNA for the CDR3 is TGTGCCAGCAGCGGGGGTATTATCGCGGGATCCTACGAGCAGTACTTC. The full variable domain, with the rest looked up from reference TRBV5-8 and TRBJ2-7, is EAGVTQSPTHLIKTRGQQATLRCSPISGHTSVYWYQQALGLGLQFLLWYDEGEERNRGNFPPRFSGRQFPNYSSELNVNALELEDSALYLCASSGGIIAGSYEQYFGPGTRLTVT.

This chain uses TRBV19 with TRBJ2-5, with D hard to call. Germline V gene sequence: CDR1 LNHDA, CDR2 SQIVND (reference sequence). V dropped 3 bases and J dropped 0 bases, with 11 bases sitting between them. This CDR3 contains 15 residues. The CDR3 sequence: CASSMGVTHQETQYF. The CDR3 bases are TGTGCCAGTAGTATGGGCGTGACCCACCAAGAGACCCAGTACTTC.

This chain links TRBV2 with TRBJ1-2; a possible D gene is TRBD1 (5 bases). Germline V lookup: CDR1 SNHLY, CDR2 FYNNEI. The CDR3 has 13 residues. V gave up 7 bases and J gave up 8 bases, with 17 bases separating them. The CDR3 loop is CASTPQGVRGYTF. CDR3 coding DNA: TGTGCCAGCACTCCCCAGGGCGTTCGGGGCTACACCTTC.

The chain couples TRBV2 to TRBJ2-7; weak D call: TRBD1 (5 bases). The CDR3 sequence is 15 residues long. V lost 2 bases and J lost 0, with 11 bases in between. Per germline, CDR1 SNHLY and CDR2 FYNNEI. CDR3 sequence: CASSESRAPSYEQYF. CDR3 DNA sequence: TGTGCCAGCAGTGAAAGCAGGGCCCCCTCCTACGAGCAGTACTTC.

The chain has TRBV27 and TRBJ1-2, with TRBD1 matching 7 bases. The CDR3 runs to 13 residues. With 5 bases clipped from V and 4 bases from J, the junction kept 4 bases outside the gene matches. CDR1 and CDR2 from the germline V gene are MNHEY and SMNVEV (reference sequence). CDR3 DNA sequence: TGTGCCAGCAGTCCAAGGGGGCTCTATGGCTACACCTTC. This translates into CASSPRGLYGYTF.

This chain links TRBV27 with TRBJ2-5, with TRBD2 matching over 9 bases. The CDR3 is 15 residues long. V shed 7 bases, J shed 4 bases, and the junction held 10 bases outside the gene matches. Per the germline V gene, CDR1 is MNHEY and CDR2 is SMNVEV (reference sequence). CDR3: CASTPDPLAGETQYF. DNA of the CDR3: TGTGCCAGCACCCCCGACCCACTAGCGGGAGAGACCCAGTACTTC.

Judged by abundance, this clone is medium-sized. This chain uses TRBV5-8 with TRBJ1-5; unclear D gene. This CDR3 comprises 15 residues. Trimming took 0 bases from V and 0 from J, leaving 7 bases between them. Germline CDR1 reads SGHTS; CDR2 reads YDEGEE. The CDR3 loop reads CASSLDGISNQPQHF. As DNA, the CDR3 is TGTGCCAGCAGCTTGGACGGGATTAGCAATCAGCCCCAGCATTTT.

The genes are TRBV19 and TRBJ2-2; perhaps TRBD2 as D (5 bases). Germline values: CDR1 LNHDA, CDR2 SQIVND (reference sequence). CDR3 length: 14 residues. Trimming took 7 bases from V and 6 from J, leaving 15 bases between them. The CDR3 nucleotides are TGTGCCAGTAAGGAGCGGTCCGGGGCCGGGGAGCTGTTTTTT. Encoded protein: CASKERSGAGELFF.

The chain has TRBV2 and TRBJ2-7; TRBD2 aligns across 10 bases. Germline CDR1 and CDR2: SNHLY and FYNNEI. V lost 6 bases, J lost 5 bases, and 7 bases stayed unmatched. This CDR3 comprises 14 residues. In DNA, the CDR3 is TGTGCCAGCAGCCCTAACGGACTAGCGGACGAGCAGTACTTC. Protein: CASSPNGLADEQYF.

The chain employs TRBV5-6 and TRBJ2-2; D not resolved. V was cut by 2 bases and J by 2 bases, with 7 bases left in between. This CDR3 has 14 residues. Germline loops: CDR1 SGHDT, CDR2 YYEEEE. CDR3 coding DNA: TGTGCCAGCAGCTTTTACAGAAACACCGGGGAGCTGTTTTTT. It yields the protein CASSFYRNTGELFF.

This chain joins TRBV28 and TRBJ1-4; 8 bases map to TRBD1. Trimming took 8 bases from V and 7 from J; bases not matched to a gene: 9. CDR3 length: 14 amino acids. Germline CDR1 and CDR2: MDHEN and SYDVKM. The DNA for the CDR3 is TGTGCCAGCGGCTCTATGGACAGGGCTGAAAAACTGTTTTTT. Protein product: CASGSMDRAEKLFF.

V is TRBV19 and J is TRBJ2-6; 7 nucleotides agree with TRBD1. The CDR3 loop spans 16 amino acids. The J segment lost 3 bases and the V segment lost 5 bases, leaving 7 bases of the junction unmatched. The V gene's germline CDR1 is LNHDA and CDR2 SQIVND (reference sequence). The chain's CDR3 is CASSRDRRGGANVLTF. The CDR3 DNA follows: TGTGCCAGTAGTCGGGACAGACGAGGTGGGGCCAACGTCCTGACTTTC.

V usage is TRBV9 and J usage is TRBJ1-5, with D tentatively TRBD1 (6 bases). V was cut by 9 bases and J by 0 bases, with 31 bases left in between. The CDR3 runs 20 residues. Germline V gene sequence: CDR1 SGDLS, CDR2 YYNGEE. The CDR3 loop is CANQLSGGAGVTHSNQPQHF. CDR3 sequence (DNA): TGTGCCAACCAACTTTCTGGGGGGGCAGGGGTTACTCATAGCAATCAGCCCCAGCATTTT.

The V call is TRBV27, the J call TRBJ2-7, with 7 bases identical to TRBD1. The CDR3 is 14 amino acids. J was trimmed by 3 bases and V by 6 bases; bases with no gene match: 8. Germline CDR1 is MNHEY and CDR2 is SMNVEV (reference sequence). The CDR3 DNA follows: TGTGCCAGCAGACGAACAGGGGTCGGCTACGAGCAGTACTTC. Translating it yields CASRRTGVGYEQYF.

The chain recombines TRBV19 with TRBJ2-2; D might be TRBD2 (6 bases). The V end was cut by 2 bases, the J end by 7 bases, with 11 bases between. The germline CDR1 and CDR2 sequences are LNHDA and SQIVND (reference sequence). The CDR3 is 14 amino acids. The CDR3 bases are TGTGCCAGTAGTATATCTAGCGCCGGCGGGGAGCTGTTTTTT. As protein: CASSISSAGGELFF.

The V gene is TRBV5-1, the J gene TRBJ1-2; 12 nucleotides line up with TRBD1. Germline CDR1 reads SGHRS; CDR2 reads YFSETQ. The CDR3 is 17 residues long. J lost 3 bases, V lost 4 bases, and 10 bases had no gene match. The CDR3 sequence is CASSPGQGATFDYGYTF. CDR3 DNA: TGCGCCAGCAGCCCGGGACAGGGGGCCACTTTTGACTATGGCTACACCTTC.

The chain joins TRBV29-1 to TRBJ1-1; D is ambiguous. The germline V gene encodes CDR1 SQVTM and CDR2 ANQGSEA. CDR3 size: 11 residues. V dropped 0 bases and J dropped 2 bases, with 1 base sitting between them. The CDR3 bases are TGCAGCGTTGAAGACAACACTGAAGCTTTCTTT. It translates to CSVEDNTEAFF.

Only one count was recorded for this clone. CDR3 residues: CALRPSPHTEAFF. CDR3 nucleotides: TGTGCCTTACGCCCATCACCCCACACTGAAGCTTTCTTT. The chain couples TRBV30 to TRBJ1-1; D is uncertain. The CDR3 runs to 13 residues. Germline V gene sequence: CDR1 GTSNPN, CDR2 SVGIG (reference sequence). Trimming removed 7 bases at V and 3 bases at J, with 15 bases between.

The V gene is TRBV5-4, the J gene TRBJ2-2; 8 nucleotides agree with TRBD1. The junction had 2 bases not matched to a gene; V was cut back by 4 bases and J by 6 bases. This CDR3 region has 13 residues. Germline V gene sequence: CDR1 SGHNT, CDR2 YYREEE (reference sequence). The CDR3 region is CASSAQGAGELFF. Here the CDR3 DNA reads TGTGCCAGCAGCGCACAGGGGGCCGGGGAGCTGTTTTTT.

The rearrangement uses TRBV4-2 and TRBJ1-1; D uncertain. Trimming cost V 1 base and J 11 bases, with 11 bases left between them. The CDR3 loop spans 12 amino acids. CDR1 is LGHNA and CDR2 is YNFKEQ in the germline V gene. The CDR3 DNA reads TGTGCCAGCAGCCAAGCGGGCATAATGGCTTTCTTT. Translation gives CASSQAGIMAFF.

The rearrangement links TRBV28 to TRBJ2-7; D remains unclear. Deletions cut 0 bases from V and 0 bases from J, with 3 bases between. Germline CDR1 MDHEN, CDR2 SYDVKM. CDR3 length: 13 residues. As DNA, the CDR3 is TGTGCCAGCAGTTTATGGAGCTCCTACGAGCAGTACTTC. Its protein product is CASSLWSSYEQYF.

V is TRBV2 and J is TRBJ2-3, with 16 bases identical to TRBD2. In germline, CDR1 is SNHLY, CDR2 FYNNEI. This CDR3 spans 19 amino acids. J gave up 1 base and V 4 bases, and 8 bases lay outside the gene matches. The CDR3 DNA reads as TGTGCCAGCAGTGTGGGACTAGCGGGAGGGCATGGAGGCACAGATACGCAGTATTTT. Its translation is CASSVGLAGGHGGTDTQYF.

The chain carries TRBV11-3 and TRBJ1-5; the D gene is possibly TRBD1 (5 bases). The CDR3 length is 15 residues. V gave up 2 bases and J gave up 8 bases, with 16 bases separating them. Germline CDR1 is SGHNT and CDR2 is YENEEA. CDR3: CASSLTGPRSKPQHF. The CDR3 region has the DNA TGTGCCAGCAGCTTAACGGGACCCCGGTCGAAGCCCCAGCATTTT. Full variable domain (rest looked up from reference TRBV11-3 and TRBJ1-5): EAGVVQSPRYKIIEKKQPVAFWCNPISGHNTLYWYLQNLGQGPELLIRYENEEAVDDSQLPKDRFSAERLKGVDSTLKIQPAELGDSAVYLCASSLTGPRSKPQHFGDGTRLSIL.